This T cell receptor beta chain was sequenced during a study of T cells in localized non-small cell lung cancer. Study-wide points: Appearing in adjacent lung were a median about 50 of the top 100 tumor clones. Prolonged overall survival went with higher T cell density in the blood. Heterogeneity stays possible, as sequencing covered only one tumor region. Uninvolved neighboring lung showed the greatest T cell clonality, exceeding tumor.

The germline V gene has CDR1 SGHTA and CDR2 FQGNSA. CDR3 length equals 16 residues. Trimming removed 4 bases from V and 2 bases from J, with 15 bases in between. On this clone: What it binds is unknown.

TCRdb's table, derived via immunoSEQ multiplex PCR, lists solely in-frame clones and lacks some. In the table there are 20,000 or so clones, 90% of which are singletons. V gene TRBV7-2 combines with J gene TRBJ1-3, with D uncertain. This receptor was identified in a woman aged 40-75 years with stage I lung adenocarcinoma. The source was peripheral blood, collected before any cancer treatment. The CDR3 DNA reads TGTGCCAGCAGCTCCCGGGGAGGTTGGCCTGGAAACACCATATATTTT. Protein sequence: CASSSRGGWPGNTIYF.